These 18 T cell receptor beta chains were all obtained from the same sample, sequenced in a study of human T cells and chemical hapten exposure. Time point reported: patch test 3, about 24 weeks after DPC sensitization. The treatment is: therapeutic diphenylcyclopropenone sensitization with weekly scalp DPC. TCRdb re-analysed the RACE reads in MiXCR, keeping a single row per CDR3 protein. The table has 80,000 to 100,000 distinct CDR3 sequences, about a tenth seen once. The specimen was whole blood, collected in connection with sensitization to the hapten diphenylcyclopropenone (DPC). The origin of the receptors is a woman younger than 45 with alopecia areata. Some clones in this sample may be carry-over from other donors' samples.

The V and J genes are TRBV3-1 and TRBJ1-5; D is uncertain. Trimming took 5 bases from V and 2 from J, leaving 13 bases between them. Germline CDR1 reads LGHDT; CDR2 reads YNNKEL (reference sequence). The CDR3 loop spans 15 amino acids. The CDR3 protein is CASSGSKTGNQPQHF. The CDR3, as DNA: TGTGCCAGCAGCGGGTCAAAAACGGGCAATCAGCCCCAGCATTTT.

This clonotype was picked up many times. DNA for the CDR3: TGTGCCAGCAGCTTCGGGACTAGCGGGGGGGATGAGCAGTTCTTC. This encodes CASSFGTSGGDEQFF. The J gene is TRBJ2-1, the V gene TRBV11-2; 16 bases match TRBD2. This CDR3 has 15 amino acids. The ends lost 3 bases at V and 8 bases at J; junction bases unmatched: 1. CDR1 is SGHAT, CDR2 FQNNGV, per germline.

This clonotype was counted only a few times. The chain combines TRBV29-1 with TRBJ1-2; possibly TRBD1 for D (5 bases). The CDR3 consists of 11 residues. Trimming stripped 0 bases from V and 7 bases from J, with 6 bases between. Germline V gene data show CDR1 as SQVTM and CDR2 as ANQGSEA. This CDR3 reads CSVEDQGGYTF. The CDR3 DNA sequence: TGCAGCGTTGAAGATCAGGGTGGCTACACCTTC. Combining the CDR3 with reference TRBV29-1 and TRBJ1-2 gives the whole variable domain SAVISQKPSRDICQRGTSLTIQCQVDSQVTMMFWYRQQPGQSLTLIATANQGSEATYESGFVIDKFPISRPNLTFSTLTVSNMSPEDSSIYLCSVEDQGGYTFGSGTRLTVV.

This clonotype turned up a few times. The V gene is TRBV29-1, the J gene TRBJ1-1; unclear D gene. This CDR3 spans 11 amino acids. Germline V gene lookup returns CDR1 SQVTM and CDR2 ANQGSEA. V lost 4 bases to trimming and J lost 1 base, with 4 bases between them. The CDR3 reads CSVVQNTEAFF. DNA for the CDR3: TGCAGCGTTGTCCAGAACACTGAAGCTTTCTTT.

The J gene is TRBJ2-4, the V gene TRBV28; 8 bases map to TRBD1. The V gene end was trimmed by 6 bases and the J gene end by 7 bases; junction bases not matched to a gene: 5. The V gene's germline CDR1 is MDHEN and CDR2 SYDVKM. There are 13 residues in the CDR3. The DNA for the CDR3 is TGTGCCAGCAGATCCCAGGGGGCGAACATTCAGTACTTC. Its protein product is CASRSQGANIQYF.

The chain links TRBV2 to TRBJ2-5; D is undetermined. This CDR3 has 12 amino acids. V lost 8 bases and J lost 5, with 12 bases in between. The V gene's germline CDR1 is SNHLY and CDR2 FYNNEI. The CDR3 loop is CASGSLGETQYF. CDR3 DNA sequence: TGTGCCAGCGGGTCCCTTGGGGAGACCCAGTACTTC.

The chain carries TRBV28 and TRBJ1-5; D may be TRBD1 (6 bases). Trimming took 6 bases from V and 6 from J, leaving 15 bases between them. This CDR3 contains 14 residues. Germline V gives CDR1 MDHEN, CDR2 SYDVKM. The CDR3 spells CASSRGGGIQPQHF. The CDR3 coding sequence is TGTGCCAGCAGCCGAGGAGGGGGGATTCAGCCCCAGCATTTT.

This clonotype showed up many times. The CDR3 DNA reads TGCGCCAGCAGACGGACAGGGGAAATGAACACTGAAGCTTTCTTT. This gives the protein CASRRTGEMNTEAFF. V gene TRBV5-1 combines with J gene TRBJ1-1; 9 bases are a match to TRBD1. Germline CDR1 SGHRS, CDR2 YFSETQ. Trimming at V came to 5 bases and at J to 0 bases, leaving 5 bases not matched to a gene. This CDR3 contains 15 residues.

This clonotype was observed many times. This rearrangement joins TRBV3-1 to TRBJ2-3, with D hard to call. Trimming took 0 bases from V and 1 from J, leaving 5 bases between them. The CDR3 totals 14 residues. Germline values: CDR1 LGHDT, CDR2 YNNKEL (reference sequence). The CDR3 DNA reads as TGTGCCAGCAGCCAAGATCCCCGCACAGATACGCAGTATTTT. Protein: CASSQDPRTDTQYF.

This clonotype has a handful of counts. V is TRBV29-1 and J is TRBJ1-1; the match to TRBD1 covers 12 bases. The germline V gene has CDR1 SQVTM and CDR2 ANQGSEA. The CDR3 extends over 12 amino acids. After removal of 7 bases from V and 11 bases from J, the junction contained 8 bases not matched to a gene. The chain's CDR3 is CSARGQGAWAFF. CDR3 in DNA: TGCAGCGCCAGGGGACAGGGGGCTTGGGCTTTCTTT.

V usage is TRBV3-1 and J usage is TRBJ1-2; D remains unclear. The CDR3 contains 16 residues. Germline CDR1 is LGHDT and CDR2 is YNNKEL (reference sequence). Trimming cost V 2 bases and J 3 bases, with 16 bases left between them. The CDR3 spells CASSQRSESSHYGYTF. The CDR3 nucleotides read TGTGCCAGCAGCCAACGGAGCGAGAGTTCTCACTATGGCTACACCTTC.

This clonotype has just a few counts. The V gene is TRBV20-1, the J gene TRBJ2-7; D remains ambiguous. The CDR3 spans 15 residues. The V and J ends lost 3 bases and 3 bases respectively, with 18 bases between them. The V gene's germline CDR1 is DFQATT and CDR2 SNEGSKA (reference sequence). Here the CDR3 reads CSASPSAGGVYEQYF. The CDR3 bases are TGCAGTGCTAGTCCCAGCGCTGGTGGGGTCTACGAGCAGTACTTC.

This clonotype was counted at least ten times. This chain connects TRBV4-2 to TRBJ1-2, with D uncertain. The CDR3 runs to 14 residues. CDR1 LGHNA and CDR2 YNFKEQ come from the germline V gene. Trimming stripped 4 bases from V and 4 bases from J, with 13 bases between. The DNA of the CDR3 is TGTGCCAGCAGCCCCGAGGCGACCGCCTATGGCTACACCTTC. Protein sequence: CASSPEATAYGYTF.

This chain uses TRBV11-2 with TRBJ2-5; no clear D. The germline V and J ends were trimmed by 4 bases and 3 bases, with 15 bases remaining between them. Germline CDR1 reads SGHAT; CDR2 reads FQNNGV. The CDR3 is made up of 15 amino acids. The chain's CDR3 is CASSSRLGLEETQYF. DNA of the CDR3: TGTGCCAGCAGCTCTCGTTTAGGGCTAGAAGAGACCCAGTACTTC.

A single count supports this clonotype. This sequence may be a read error, since a much larger clone differs from it by one base. The conserved phenylalanine or tryptophan is not found at the CDR3 terminus, so this likely reflects a read error. V is TRBV29-1 and J is TRBJ1-1; D unresolved. The V gene's germline CDR1 is SQVTM and CDR2 ANQGSEA. The CDR3 runs to 12 residues. In nucleotides, the CDR3 is TGCAGAGTGAACAGTATGAACACTGAAGCTTTCTCT. Encoded protein: CRVNSMNTEAFS.

This clonotype was observed a handful of times. The J gene is TRBJ2-1, the V gene TRBV13; 14 bases are shared with TRBD2. Germline CDR1 is PRHDT and CDR2 is FYEKMQ (reference sequence). The trim removed 3 bases at V and 8 bases at J, leaving 6 bases unmatched. The CDR3 extends over 16 amino acids. The chain's CDR3 is CASSFSGTSGRDEQFF. The CDR3 nucleotides are TGTGCCAGCAGCTTTAGCGGGACTAGCGGGAGAGATGAGCAGTTCTTC.

This rearrangement joins TRBV2 to TRBJ1-1; weak D call: TRBD1 (5 bases). The CDR3 runs to 15 residues. CDR1 is SNHLY and CDR2 is FYNNEI in the germline V gene. V lost 5 bases and J 3 bases, leaving 16 bases between the germline ends. The CDR3 spells CASSRMGEGYTEAFF. CDR3 bases: TGTGCCAGCAGTCGAATGGGGGAGGGGTACACTGAAGCTTTCTTT.

This clonotype was found a few times. This chain links TRBV27 with TRBJ1-1; 7 bases align to TRBD1. V trimming: 6 bases; J trimming: 5 bases; junction bases outside the gene matches: 6. Germline CDR1 reads MNHEY; CDR2 reads SMNVEV (reference sequence). The CDR3 extends over 13 amino acids. The CDR3 DNA is TGTGCCAGCAGGCGGCAGGGGGGGACTGAAGCTTTCTTT. Translation gives CASRRQGGTEAFF.